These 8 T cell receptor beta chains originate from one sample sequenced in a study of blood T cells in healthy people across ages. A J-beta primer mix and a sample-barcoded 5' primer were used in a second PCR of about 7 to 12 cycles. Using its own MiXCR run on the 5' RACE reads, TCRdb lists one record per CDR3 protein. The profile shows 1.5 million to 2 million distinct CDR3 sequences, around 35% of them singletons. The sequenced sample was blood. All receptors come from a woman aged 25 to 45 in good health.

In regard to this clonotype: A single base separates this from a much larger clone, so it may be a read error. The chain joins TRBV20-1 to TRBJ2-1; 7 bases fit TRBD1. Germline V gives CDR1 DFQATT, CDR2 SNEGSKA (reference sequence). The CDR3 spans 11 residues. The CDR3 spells CSASRGNEQVF. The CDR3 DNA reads TGCAGTGCTAGCAGGGGGAATGAGCAGGTCTTC.

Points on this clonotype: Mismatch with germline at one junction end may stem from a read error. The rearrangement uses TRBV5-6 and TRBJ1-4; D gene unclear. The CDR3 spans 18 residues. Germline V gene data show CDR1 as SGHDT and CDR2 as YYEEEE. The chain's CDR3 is CASSLAARTGVINVKLFF. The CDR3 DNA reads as TGTGCCAGCAGCTTGGCCGCAAGGACGGGCGTCATTAATGTAAAACTGTTTTTT.

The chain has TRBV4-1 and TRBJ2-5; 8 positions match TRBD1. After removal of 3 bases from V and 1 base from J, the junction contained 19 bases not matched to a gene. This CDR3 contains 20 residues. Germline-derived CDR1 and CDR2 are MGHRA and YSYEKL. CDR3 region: CASSHPQGVEGQATQETQYF. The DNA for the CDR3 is TGCGCCAGCAGCCACCCACAGGGGGTTGAGGGTCAAGCGACCCAAGAGACCCAGTACTTC.

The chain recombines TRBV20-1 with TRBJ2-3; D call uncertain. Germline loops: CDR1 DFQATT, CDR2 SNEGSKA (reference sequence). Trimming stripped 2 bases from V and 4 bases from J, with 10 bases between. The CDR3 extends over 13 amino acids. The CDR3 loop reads CSARKPPPDTQYF. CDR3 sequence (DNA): TGCAGTGCTAGAAAACCCCCCCCAGATACGCAGTATTTT.

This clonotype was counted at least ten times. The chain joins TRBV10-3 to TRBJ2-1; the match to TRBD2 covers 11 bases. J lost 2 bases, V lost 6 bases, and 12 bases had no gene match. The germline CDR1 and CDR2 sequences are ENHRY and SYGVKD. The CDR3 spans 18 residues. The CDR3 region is CAIRTGGSGRATYNEQFF. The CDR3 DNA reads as TGTGCCATCAGGACGGGAGGTAGCGGGAGGGCTACCTACAATGAGCAGTTCTTC.

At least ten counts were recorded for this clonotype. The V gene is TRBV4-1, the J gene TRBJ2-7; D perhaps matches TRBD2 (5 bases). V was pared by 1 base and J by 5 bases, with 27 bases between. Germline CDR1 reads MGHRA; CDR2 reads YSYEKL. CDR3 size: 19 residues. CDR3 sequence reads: CASSQGIGELRRAKNEQYF. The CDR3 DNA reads TGCGCCAGCAGCCAAGGGATCGGGGAGCTCAGGCGGGCAAAAAACGAGCAGTACTTC.

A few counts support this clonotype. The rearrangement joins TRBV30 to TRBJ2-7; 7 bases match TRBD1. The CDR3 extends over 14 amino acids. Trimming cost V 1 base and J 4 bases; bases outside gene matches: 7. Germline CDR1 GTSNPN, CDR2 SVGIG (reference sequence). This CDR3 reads CAWSAGTVFYEQYF. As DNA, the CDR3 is TGTGCCTGGAGTGCCGGGACAGTATTTTACGAGCAGTACTTC.

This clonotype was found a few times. CDR3 region: CASSVEPGAYEQYF. For the CDR3, the DNA is TGTGCCAGCAGCGTAGAGCCGGGGGCCTACGAGCAGTACTTC. This sequence joins TRBV9 and TRBJ2-7; TRBD2 is a possible D gene (6 bases). The germline CDR1 and CDR2 sequences are SGDLS and YYNGEE. Trimming took 0 bases from V and 2 from J, leaving 9 bases between them. The CDR3 covers 14 residues.